The 9 T cell receptor beta chains given below trace back to one sample, sequenced in a study of cytomegalovirus exposure and HLA in healthy donors. The PCR had 60 Vbeta and 13 Jbeta primers. Profiled with immunoSEQ multiplex PCR; TCRdb holds only in-frame clones, not every one. The sample carries about 180,000 clones, more than 75% recorded once. Sequenced material: PBMCs. Source of these receptors: a woman aged 25 to 39 in good health and CMV-seropositive.

The chain has TRBV11-2 and TRBJ2-7; 7 bases match TRBD2. Trimming took 1 base from V and 2 from J; bases not matched to a gene: 11. The germline V gene has CDR1 SGHAT and CDR2 FQNNGV. The CDR3 runs 17 residues. Written as DNA, the CDR3 is TGTGCCAGCAGCTTAGTAGGACGGACTAGTCGCACCTACGAGCAGTACTTC. Protein: CASSLVGRTSRTYEQYF.

The chain couples TRBV7-9 to TRBJ2-3, with D perhaps TRBD1 (5 bases). Germline-derived CDR1 and CDR2 are SEHNR and FQNEAQ (reference sequence). V lost 4 bases and J 2 bases, leaving 16 bases between the germline ends. This CDR3 has 16 amino acids. Here the CDR3 reads CASSWPVRGPTDTQYF. The CDR3, as DNA: TGTGCCAGCAGCTGGCCCGTAAGGGGCCCCACAGATACGCAGTATTTT. The full variable domain, in which reference TRBV7-9 and TRBJ2-3 provide the parts outside the CDR3, is DTGVSQNPRHKITKRGQNVTFRCDPISEHNRLYWYRQTLGQGPEFLTYFQNEAQLEKSRLLSDRFSAERPKGSFSTLEIQRTEQGDSAMYLCASSWPVRGPTDTQYFGPGTRLTVL.

This rearrangement joins TRBV5-1 to TRBJ1-6; 8 bases map to TRBD1. The trim removed 7 bases at V and 7 bases at J, leaving 13 bases unmatched. This CDR3 region has 16 residues. The germline gives CDR1 SGHRS, CDR2 YFSETQ. The CDR3 is CASSPGFGQGNSPLHF. The DNA for the CDR3 is TGCGCCAGCTCCCCTGGTTTCGGACAGGGAAATTCACCCCTCCACTTT. The whole variable domain, remainder taken from reference TRBV5-1 and TRBJ1-6, is KAGVTQTPRYLIKTRGQQVTLSCSPISGHRSVSWYQQTPGQGLQFLFEYFSETQRNKGNFPGRFSGRQFSNSRSEMNVSTLELGDSALYLCASSPGFGQGNSPLHFGNGTRLTVT.

This clone was seen just once. The CDR3 spells CASMPGQGGISPLHF. The CDR3 DNA reads as TGTGCCAGTATGCCGGGACAGGGTGGGATTTCACCCCTCCACTTT. The V call is TRBV19, the J call TRBJ1-6, with 9 bases that match TRBD1. This CDR3 is built from 15 residues. Germline assignment: CDR1 LNHDA and CDR2 SQIVND (reference sequence). J was trimmed by 9 bases and V by 7 bases; bases with no gene match: 10.

The V and J genes are TRBV27 and TRBJ2-4; D not certain. The CDR3 sequence is 15 residues long. Per the germline V gene, CDR1 is MNHEY and CDR2 is SMNVEV (reference sequence). Deletions cut 1 base from V and 8 bases from J, with 15 bases between. The CDR3 nucleotides read TGTGCCAGCAGTTTATATCCAGCGTTGGGTTACATTCAGTACTTC. Translation gives CASSLYPALGYIQYF.

This clone was found a few times. The chain couples TRBV11-2 to TRBJ1-2, with TRBD1 as a possible D gene (5 bases). There are 16 residues in the CDR3. Trimming shortened V by 1 base and J by 2 bases, and 14 bases separated the two germline ends. Germline CDR1 and CDR2: SGHAT and FQNNGV. The CDR3: CASSLAPNRKNYGYTF. The CDR3 region has the DNA TGTGCCAGCAGCTTAGCCCCCAACAGGAAGAACTATGGCTACACCTTC.

The V and J genes are TRBV6-5 and TRBJ1-5; no clear D gene. Trimming stripped 4 bases from V and 1 base from J, with 5 bases between. CDR1 is MNHEY and CDR2 is SVGAGI in the germline V gene. CDR3 length: 13 amino acids. CDR3 coding DNA: TGTGCCAGCAGTTCCAAAAGCAATCAGCCCCAGCATTTT. Translated: CASSSKSNQPQHF.

The rearrangement links TRBV27 to TRBJ1-5, with a possible D match to TRBD1 (5 bases). The CDR3 runs 15 residues. Per the germline V gene, CDR1 is MNHEY and CDR2 is SMNVEV (reference sequence). Trimming left V 1 base short and J 6 bases short, with 13 bases between. The CDR3 sequence is CASSLWGGERQPQHF. CDR3 bases: TGTGCCAGCAGTTTATGGGGGGGGGAACGTCAGCCCCAGCATTTT.

This chain uses TRBV7-9 with TRBJ2-1; TRBD2 matches at 10 bases. From germline, CDR1 is SEHNR and CDR2 FQNEAQ (reference sequence). The CDR3 extends over 15 amino acids. With 2 bases clipped from V and 10 bases from J, the junction kept 8 bases outside the gene matches. As DNA, the CDR3 is TGTGCCAGCAGCTTAAGTAGCGGGGGGCCTTTCGAGCAGTTCTTC. Translated, it gives CASSLSSGGPFEQFF.